This is a list of T cell receptor beta chains from one sample in a study of response to subunit inactivated influenza vaccine. TCRdb fed the RT-PCR reads into MiXCR, producing one record per CDR3 protein. The repertoire holds fewer than 750,000 distinct CDR3 sequences, with approximately 14% as singletons. This specimen was PBMCs from blood, taken 12 days after vaccination. The receptors come from a man in his fifties who received an inactivated influenza vaccine. Each CDR3 is given with its conserved first and last residue. A D gene is named only where the DNA matches it firmly. Clone size, where shown, is once, few, many, or a class for clones that have expanded.

CDR3aa	CDR3nt	d_gene	abundance	v_gene	j_gene
CATAGTKTYEQYF	TGTGCCACCGCTGGGACTAAAACCTACGAGCAGTACTTC	TRBD2	few	TRBV24-1	TRBJ2-7
CASTRMSNTEAFF	TGTGCCAGCACCAGAATGTCGAACACTGAAGCTTTCTTT	-	few	TRBV11-2	TRBJ1-1
CASSLSGSSFNEQFF	TGCGCCAGCAGCTTATCCGGGAGCAGCTTCAATGAGCAGTTCTTC	-	many	TRBV4-2	TRBJ2-1
CASSVNRADTQYF	TGTGCCAGCAGCGTCAACAGGGCAGATACGCAGTATTTT	-	many	TRBV9	TRBJ2-3
CASSVGGYTSYNEQFF	TGCGCCAGCAGTGTAGGGGGATACACCTCCTACAATGAGCAGTTCTTC	-	-	TRBV10-2	TRBJ2-1
CASSWGRGNEQFF	TGTGCCAGCAGCTGGGGCAGGGGCAATGAGCAGTTCTTC	-	few	TRBV7-9	TRBJ2-1
CASSYWGFDEQFF	TGTGCCAGCAGTTATTGGGGTTTCGATGAGCAGTTCTTC	-	-	TRBV6-5	TRBJ2-1
CASRGTGTSDFF	TGTGCCAGCAGGGGGACCGGGACTAGTGACTTCTTC	TRBD2	many	TRBV12-3/TRBV12-4	TRBJ2-1
CAWGRGQSKETQYF	TGTGCCTGGGGGAGGGGACAGTCTAAAGAGACCCAGTACTTC	-	few	TRBV30	TRBJ2-5
CASRGTGSRLHF	TGTGCCAGCAGAGGGACAGGGTCTCGGCTCCACTTT	TRBD1	few	TRBV7-9	TRBJ1-6
CSARRLLESFGEQFF	TGCAGTGCTAGAAGACTGCTAGAGTCGTTTGGTGAGCAGTTCTTC	-	-	TRBV20-1	TRBJ2-1
CASSDIVTNTGELLF	TGCGCCAGCAGCGATATCGTAACGAACACCGGGGAGCTGCTTTTT	-	-	TRBV5-1	TRBJ2-2
CSASSSVAKNIQYF	TGCAGTGCCTCTAGCTCAGTAGCCAAAAACATTCAGTACTTC	-	few	TRBV20-1	TRBJ2-4
CASSYPQQYNEQFF	TGTGCCAGCAGTTACCCCCAGCAGTACAATGAGCAGTTCTTC	-	few	TRBV6-2/TRBV6-3	TRBJ2-1
CATSSRRDPDSNQPQHF	TGTGCCACCAGCAGTCGCCGGGACCCAGATAGCAATCAGCCCCAGCATTTT	-	few	TRBV15	TRBJ1-5
CSARAGGPKDTQYF	TGCAGTGCTAGAGCGGGGGGGCCTAAAGATACGCAGTATTTT	TRBD2	-	TRBV20-1	TRBJ2-3
CASSAGTGDRGYEQYF	TGTGCCAGCAGCGCCGGGACAGGGGACCGGGGCTACGAGCAGTACTTC	TRBD1	few	TRBV9	TRBJ2-7
CASSYFGRRPDTQYF	TGTGCCAGCAGTTACTTTGGGAGGAGGCCAGATACGCAGTATTTT	-	-	TRBV6-5	TRBJ2-3
CASSQDGGNYEQYF	TGTGCCAGCAGCCAAGATGGGGGGAACTACGAGCAGTACTTC	-	-	TRBV4-2	TRBJ2-7
CASSAGGMWEKLFF	TGTGCCAGCAGTGCAGGGGGTATGTGGGAAAAACTGTTTTTT	TRBD1	-	TRBV12-3/TRBV12-4	TRBJ1-4
CASSLAAKETQYF	TGTGCTAGCAGCTTAGCGGCGAAAGAGACCCAGTACTTC	-	-	TRBV7-7	TRBJ2-5
CASSERQRTGGGYTF	TGCGCCAGCAGTGAACGCCAGAGGACAGGGGGCGGCTACACCTTC	TRBD1	many	TRBV10-2	TRBJ1-2
CASSQDLRVSETQYF	TGTGCCAGCAGCCAAGATCTAAGAGTTTCGGAGACCCAGTACTTC	-	-	TRBV4-2	TRBJ2-5
CATSDLRGQGNEQFF	TGTGCCACCAGTGATTTGAGGGGACAGGGCAATGAGCAGTTCTTC	TRBD1	few	TRBV24-1	TRBJ2-1
CASRRTGSYEQYF	TGTGCCAGCAGGCGGACAGGGAGCTACGAGCAGTACTTC	TRBD1	many	TRBV6-1	TRBJ2-7
CASSEDSVATNEKLFF	TGTGCCAGCAGTGAAGACAGCGTTGCAACTAATGAAAAACTGTTTTTT	-	few	TRBV2	TRBJ1-4
CASSLTAMNTEAFF	TGTGCCAGCAGCTTAACAGCCATGAACACTGAAGCTTTCTTT	-	-	TRBV11-1	TRBJ1-1
CRGAMGTEAFF	TGCAGGGGGGCTATGGGTACTGAAGCTTTCTTT	-	-	TRBV20-1	TRBJ1-1
CSVKGGPIDTQYF	TGCAGCGTTAAGGGGGGCCCGATAGATACGCAGTATTTT	-	few	TRBV29-1	TRBJ2-3
CSAEGGSTRTDTQYF	TGCAGTGCTGAAGGGGGGTCTACCCGCACAGATACGCAGTATTTT	-	few	TRBV20-1	TRBJ2-3
CASTFGGGLYEQYF	TGTGCCAGCACTTTTGGGGGAGGGCTGTACGAGCAGTACTTC	TRBD2	few	TRBV28	TRBJ2-7
CASSLNRGTGELFF	TGTGCCAGCAGTTTAAACAGGGGCACCGGGGAGCTGTTTTTT	TRBD1	many	TRBV12-3/TRBV12-4	TRBJ2-2
CASSWRQGKYSTDTQYF	TGTGCCAGCAGCTGGAGACAGGGAAAATATAGCACAGATACGCAGTATTTT	TRBD1	-	TRBV3-1	TRBJ2-3
CAIGRQGDQPQHF	TGTGCCATCGGGAGACAGGGGGATCAGCCCCAGCATTTT	TRBD1	-	TRBV10-3	TRBJ1-5
CSARGGLADSTDTQYF	TGCAGTGCTAGAGGGGGACTAGCGGATAGCACAGATACGCAGTATTTT	TRBD2	-	TRBV20-1	TRBJ2-3
CASSTGTRGLGRSQYF	TGTGCCAGCAGCACCGGGACTAGAGGGCTCGGGCGGTCCCAGTACTTC	TRBD2	few	TRBV7-6	TRBJ2-5
CASSDTSGKSSYNEQFF	TGTGCCAGCAGCGATACTAGCGGGAAAAGCTCCTACAATGAGCAGTTCTTC	TRBD2	few	TRBV7-9	TRBJ2-1
CASNRGRNTEAFF	TGTGCCAGCAATCGAGGGAGGAACACTGAAGCTTTCTTT	-	many	TRBV25-1	TRBJ1-1
CASSYSAGGISYEQYF	TGCGCCAGCAGCTATTCAGCGGGAGGGATCTCCTACGAGCAGTACTTC	TRBD2	-	TRBV5-1	TRBJ2-7
CASSLVSQGSNSPLHF	TGTGCCAGCAGCTTAGTTTCCCAGGGGTCGAATTCACCCCTCCACTTT	-	once	TRBV7-2	TRBJ1-6
CASSPAAGQRGEQYF	TGTGCCAGCTCACCGGCGGCGGGACAGCGAGGTGAGCAGTACTTC	-	few	TRBV18	TRBJ2-7